What follows describes a single T cell receptor (beta chain). Sequencing used immunoSEQ multiplex PCR; TCRdb keeps in-frame clones, though not all of them. The sample comprises roughly 200,000 clones, 70% to 90% of which are singletons, and almost 5% rests with the top ten. The data stem from a study of blood T cell repertoires in COVID-19. This CDR3 contains 16 residues. Losses at the gene ends were 5 bases for V and 8 bases for J; bases not matched to a gene: 12. Germline V CDR1 and CDR2: LNHNV, YYDKDF (reference sequence). The receptor was derived from a woman at least 80 years old with acute or convalescent COVID-19. This chain connects TRBV15 to TRBJ1-2; 12 bases agree with TRBD1. The source material was peripheral blood. The CDR3 spells CATSSRRGQGAAGYTF. The CDR3 coding sequence is TGTGCCACCAGCTCAAGGCGGGGACAGGGGGCTGCCGGCTACACCTTC.